The 6 T cell receptor beta chains presented below share a single source sample, sequenced in a study of T cells and copy number aberrations in small-cell lung cancer (dated by TCRdb to about 2021). Preparation of the library involved the immunoSEQ multiplex PCR assay. The source is immuneACCESS, and TCRdb retained only in-frame sequences with V and J called. Part of the clones is not carried over; for the studies checked, unresolved V genes explain less than half of this, and the remainder is unexplained. The sample table lists about 2,400 clones, 70% to 85% of them with a count of one. The ten top clones hold under 6% of the sample. Sequenced material: normal tissue next to the tumor. Every receptor here comes from a woman aged 45 to 65 with small cell lung cancer.

This clone was observed once. CDR3 in DNA: TGTGCCAGCAGCTCCGACCCAAGAGGCGAGCAGTACTTC. Translation gives CASSSDPRGEQYF. The V and J genes are TRBV7-9 and TRBJ2-7; D ambiguous. The CDR3 runs to 13 residues. The V gene lost 4 bases and the J gene lost 6 bases, with 13 bases spanning the gap. Germline V gene sequence: CDR1 SEHNR, CDR2 FQNEAQ (reference sequence).

The chain couples TRBV6-1 to TRBJ1-1, with unresolved D. Deletions cut 0 bases from V and 1 base from J, with 3 bases between. Germline V lookup: CDR1 MNHNS, CDR2 SASEGT. There are 13 residues in the CDR3. The CDR3 here is CASSEAENTEAFF. CDR3 in DNA: TGTGCCAGCAGTGAAGCGGAGAACACTGAAGCTTTCTTT.

The chain is built from TRBV27 and TRBJ2-7; 8 positions agree with TRBD1. V shed 6 bases and J 5 bases; nucleotides not matched to a gene: 6. The CDR3 has 13 amino acids. Germline assignment: CDR1 MNHEY and CDR2 SMNVEV (reference sequence). CDR3 amino acids: CASRRQGPDEQYF. In nucleotides, the CDR3 is TGTGCCAGCAGAAGACAGGGGCCCGACGAGCAGTACTTC.

This chain uses TRBV5-5 with TRBJ1-2; TRBD1 might be the D (6 bases). CDR1 SGHKS and CDR2 YYEKEE come from the germline V gene (reference sequence). V lost 1 base, J lost 7 bases, and 14 bases lay in between. The CDR3 runs 14 residues. CDR3 nucleotides: TGTGCCAGCAGCTTGTCCACAGGGTTCTTTGGCTACACCTTC. Translating it yields CASSLSTGFFGYTF.

The chain joins TRBV30 to TRBJ2-7; perhaps TRBD2 as D (6 bases). Per the germline V gene, CDR1 is GTSNPN and CDR2 is SVGIG (reference sequence). Trimming took 5 bases from V and 5 from J, leaving 13 bases between them. The CDR3 spans 12 residues. This CDR3 is CAWETRGDEQYF. The CDR3 DNA reads TGTGCCTGGGAGACCCGCGGGGACGAGCAGTACTTC. The whole variable domain, remainder taken from reference TRBV30 and TRBJ2-7, is SQTIHQWPATLVQPVGSPLSLECTVEGTSNPNLYWYRQAAGRGLQLLFYSVGIGQISSEVPQNLSASRPQDRQFILSSKKLLLSDSGFYLCAWETRGDEQYFGPGTRLTVT.

CDR3 bases: TGTGCCAGCAGCCCCAGACTAGCGGTAAATGAGCAGTTCTTC. Translation: CASSPRLAVNEQFF. This chain joins TRBV19 and TRBJ2-1, with 9 bases fitting TRBD2. CDR1 LNHDA and CDR2 SQIVND come from the germline V gene (reference sequence). The CDR3 extends over 14 amino acids. With 9 bases clipped from V and 7 bases from J, the junction kept 10 bases outside the gene matches.